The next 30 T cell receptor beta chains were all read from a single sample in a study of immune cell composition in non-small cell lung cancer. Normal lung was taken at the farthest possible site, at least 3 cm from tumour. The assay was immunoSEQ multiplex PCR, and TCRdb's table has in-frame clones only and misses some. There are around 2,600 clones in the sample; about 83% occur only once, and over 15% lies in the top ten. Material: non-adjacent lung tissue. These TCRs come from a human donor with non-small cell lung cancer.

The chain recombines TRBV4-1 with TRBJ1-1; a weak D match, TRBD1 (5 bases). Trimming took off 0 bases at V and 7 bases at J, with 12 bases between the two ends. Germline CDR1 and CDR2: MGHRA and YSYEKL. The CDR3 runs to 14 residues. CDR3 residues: CASSQDRVEYEAFF. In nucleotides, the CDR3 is TGCGCCAGCAGCCAAGACAGGGTAGAATATGAAGCTTTCTTT.

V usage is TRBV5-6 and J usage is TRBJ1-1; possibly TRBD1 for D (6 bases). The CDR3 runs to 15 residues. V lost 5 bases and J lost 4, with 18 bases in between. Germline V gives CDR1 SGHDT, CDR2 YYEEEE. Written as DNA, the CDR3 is TGTGCCAGCAGTTTGATGACAGGCCAGCTCACTGAAGCTTTCTTT. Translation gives CASSLMTGQLTEAFF.

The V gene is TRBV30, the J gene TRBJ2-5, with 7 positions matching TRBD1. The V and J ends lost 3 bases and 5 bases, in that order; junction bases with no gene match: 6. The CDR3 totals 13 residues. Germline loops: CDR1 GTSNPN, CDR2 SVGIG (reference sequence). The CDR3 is CAWREGAGETQYF. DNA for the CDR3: TGTGCCTGGAGAGAGGGGGCAGGGGAGACCCAGTACTTC.

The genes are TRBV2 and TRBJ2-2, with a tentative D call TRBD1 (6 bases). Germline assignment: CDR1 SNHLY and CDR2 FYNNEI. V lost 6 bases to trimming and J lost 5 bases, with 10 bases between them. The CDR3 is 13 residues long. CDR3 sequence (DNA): TGTGCCAGCAGGATACAGGGAACCGGGGAGCTGTTTTTT. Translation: CASRIQGTGELFF.

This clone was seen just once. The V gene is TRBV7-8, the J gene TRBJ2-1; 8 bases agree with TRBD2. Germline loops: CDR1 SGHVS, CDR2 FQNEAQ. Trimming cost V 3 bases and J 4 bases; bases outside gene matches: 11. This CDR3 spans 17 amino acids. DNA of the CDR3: TGTGCCAGCAGCTTTGGGGATTGGCGGGAGGTTTACAATGAGCAGTTCTTC. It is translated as CASSFGDWREVYNEQFF.

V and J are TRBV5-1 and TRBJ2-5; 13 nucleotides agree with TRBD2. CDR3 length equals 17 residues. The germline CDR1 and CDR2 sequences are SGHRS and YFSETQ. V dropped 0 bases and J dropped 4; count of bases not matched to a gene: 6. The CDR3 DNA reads TGCGCCAGCAGCTTGGGGACTAGCGGGAGAACCGGAGAGACCCAGTACTTC. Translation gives CASSLGTSGRTGETQYF.

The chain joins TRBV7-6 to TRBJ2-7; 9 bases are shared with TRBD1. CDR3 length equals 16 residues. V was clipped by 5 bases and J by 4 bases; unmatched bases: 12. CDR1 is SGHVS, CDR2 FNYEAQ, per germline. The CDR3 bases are TGTGCCAGCAGCCCGAGGCAGACAGGGGGTTTGTACGAGCAGTACTTC. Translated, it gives CASSPRQTGGLYEQYF. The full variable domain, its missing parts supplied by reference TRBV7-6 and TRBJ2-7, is GAGVSQSPRYKVTKRGQDVALRCDPISGHVSLYWYRQALGQGPEFLTYFNYEAQQDKSGLPNDRFSAERPEGSISTLTIQRTEQRDSAMYRCASSPRQTGGLYEQYFGPGTRLTVT.

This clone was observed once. CDR3 region: CASSSQGAGGPYTQYF. DNA of the CDR3: TGTGCCAGCAGCTCCCAAGGAGCGGGAGGGCCGTATACGCAGTATTTT. The chain carries TRBV7-3 and TRBJ2-3, with TRBD2 matching over 10 bases. CDR3 length equals 16 residues. Trimming took 4 bases from V and 7 from J; bases not matched to a gene: 11. Germline values: CDR1 SGHTA, CDR2 FQGTGA.

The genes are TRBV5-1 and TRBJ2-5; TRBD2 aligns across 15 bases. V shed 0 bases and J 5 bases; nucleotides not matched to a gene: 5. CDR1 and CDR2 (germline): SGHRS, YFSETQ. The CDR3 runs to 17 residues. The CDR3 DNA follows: TGCGCCAGCAGCTTGGCGGGGACTAGCGGGGGGACGGAGACCCAGTACTTC. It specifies CASSLAGTSGGTETQYF.

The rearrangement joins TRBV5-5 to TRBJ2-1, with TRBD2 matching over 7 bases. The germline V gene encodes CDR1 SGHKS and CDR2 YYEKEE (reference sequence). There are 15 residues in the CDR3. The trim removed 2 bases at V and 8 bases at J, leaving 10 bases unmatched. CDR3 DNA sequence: TGTGCCAGCAGCTTAGGCGGGAGTGGAGGGTATGAGCAGTTCTTC. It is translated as CASSLGGSGGYEQFF. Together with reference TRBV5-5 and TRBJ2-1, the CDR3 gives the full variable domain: DAGVTQSPTHLIKTRGQQVTLRCSPISGHKSVSWYQQVLGQGPQFIFQYYEKEERGRGNFPDRFSARQFPNYSSELNVNALLLGDSALYLCASSLGGSGGYEQFFGPGTRLTVL.

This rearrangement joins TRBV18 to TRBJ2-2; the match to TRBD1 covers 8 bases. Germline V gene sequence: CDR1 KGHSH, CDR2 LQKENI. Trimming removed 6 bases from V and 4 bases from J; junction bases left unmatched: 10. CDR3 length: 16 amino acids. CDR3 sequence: CASSSVGQGGTGELFF. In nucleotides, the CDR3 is TGTGCCAGCTCCTCGGTCGGACAGGGCGGCACCGGGGAGCTGTTTTTT.

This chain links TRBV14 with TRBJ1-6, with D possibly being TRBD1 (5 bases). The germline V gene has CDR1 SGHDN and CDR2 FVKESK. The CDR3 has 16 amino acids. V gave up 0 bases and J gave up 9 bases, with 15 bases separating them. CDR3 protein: CASSQDIGRVGSPLHF. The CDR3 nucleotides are TGTGCCAGCAGCCAAGATATCGGCAGGGTCGGTTCACCCCTCCACTTT.

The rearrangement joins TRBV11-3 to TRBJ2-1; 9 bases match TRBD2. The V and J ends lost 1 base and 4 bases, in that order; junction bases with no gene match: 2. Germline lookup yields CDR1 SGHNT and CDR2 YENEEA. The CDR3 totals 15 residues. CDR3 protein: CASSLASGTYNEQFF. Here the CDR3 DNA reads TGTGCCAGCAGCTTAGCTAGCGGGACATACAATGAGCAGTTCTTC.

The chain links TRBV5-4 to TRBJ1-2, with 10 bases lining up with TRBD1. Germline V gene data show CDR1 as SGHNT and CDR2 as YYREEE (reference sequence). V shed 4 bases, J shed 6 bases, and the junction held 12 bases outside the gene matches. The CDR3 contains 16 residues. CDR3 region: CASSRMGTGVSNGYTF. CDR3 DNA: TGTGCCAGCAGCCGGATGGGGACAGGGGTATCGAATGGCTACACCTTC.

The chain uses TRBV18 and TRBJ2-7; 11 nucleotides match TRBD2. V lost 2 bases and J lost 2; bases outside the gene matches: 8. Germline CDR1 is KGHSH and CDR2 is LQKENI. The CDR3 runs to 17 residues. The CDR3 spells CASSPGLAGGRTYEQYF. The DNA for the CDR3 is TGTGCCAGCTCACCAGGGCTAGCGGGGGGCCGCACCTACGAGCAGTACTTC.

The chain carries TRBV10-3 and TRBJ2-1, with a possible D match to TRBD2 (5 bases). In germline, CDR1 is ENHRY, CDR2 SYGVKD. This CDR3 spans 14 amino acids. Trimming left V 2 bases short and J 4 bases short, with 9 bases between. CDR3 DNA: TGTGCCATCAGTGAGGCGGGCTCATACAATGAGCAGTTCTTC. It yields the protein CAISEAGSYNEQFF.

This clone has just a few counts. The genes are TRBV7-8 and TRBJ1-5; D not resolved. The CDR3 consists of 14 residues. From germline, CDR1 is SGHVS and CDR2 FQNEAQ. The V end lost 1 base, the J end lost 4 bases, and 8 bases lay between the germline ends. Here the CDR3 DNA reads TGTGCCAGCAGCTTAGGACAAATTAATCAGCCCCAGCATTTT. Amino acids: CASSLGQINQPQHF.

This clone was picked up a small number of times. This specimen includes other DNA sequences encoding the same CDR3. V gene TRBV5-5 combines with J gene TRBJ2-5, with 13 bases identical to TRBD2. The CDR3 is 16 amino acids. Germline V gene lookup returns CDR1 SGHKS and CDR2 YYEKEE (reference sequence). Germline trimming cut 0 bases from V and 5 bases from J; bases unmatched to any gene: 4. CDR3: CASSLELAGGRETQYF. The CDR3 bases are TGTGCCAGCAGCTTGGAACTAGCGGGGGGGCGGGAGACCCAGTACTTC. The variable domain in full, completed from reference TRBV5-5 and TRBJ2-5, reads DAGVTQSPTHLIKTRGQQVTLRCSPISGHKSVSWYQQVLGQGPQFIFQYYEKEERGRGNFPDRFSARQFPNYSSELNVNALLLGDSALYLCASSLELAGGRETQYFGPGTRLLVL.

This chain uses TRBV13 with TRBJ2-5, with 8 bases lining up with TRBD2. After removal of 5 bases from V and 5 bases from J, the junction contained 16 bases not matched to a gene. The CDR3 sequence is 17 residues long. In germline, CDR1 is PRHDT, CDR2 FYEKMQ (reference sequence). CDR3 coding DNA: TGTGCCAGCAGCCAAAGTCGGGGGGGAGCGGGTTGGGAGACCCAGTACTTC. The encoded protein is CASSQSRGGAGWETQYF.

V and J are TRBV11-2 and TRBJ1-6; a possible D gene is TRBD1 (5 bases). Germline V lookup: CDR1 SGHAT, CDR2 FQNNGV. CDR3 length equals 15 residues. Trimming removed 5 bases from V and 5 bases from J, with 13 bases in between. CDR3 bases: TGTGCCAGCAGCCCCAGAGTAGGGGATAATTCACCCCTCCACTTT. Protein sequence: CASSPRVGDNSPLHF.

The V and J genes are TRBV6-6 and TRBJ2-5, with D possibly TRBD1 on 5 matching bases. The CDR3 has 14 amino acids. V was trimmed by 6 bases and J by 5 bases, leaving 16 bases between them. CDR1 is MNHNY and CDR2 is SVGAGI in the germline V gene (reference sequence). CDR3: CASRHRSPRETQYF. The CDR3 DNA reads TGTGCCAGCAGACACAGGTCCCCACGGGAGACCCAGTACTTC.

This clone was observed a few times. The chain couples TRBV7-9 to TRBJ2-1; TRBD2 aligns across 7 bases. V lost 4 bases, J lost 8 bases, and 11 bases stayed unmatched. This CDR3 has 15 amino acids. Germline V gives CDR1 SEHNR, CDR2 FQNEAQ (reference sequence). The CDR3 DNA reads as TGTGCCAGCAGCTCGCCCGAGCGGGATAAGTATGAGCAGTTCTTC. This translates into CASSSPERDKYEQFF.

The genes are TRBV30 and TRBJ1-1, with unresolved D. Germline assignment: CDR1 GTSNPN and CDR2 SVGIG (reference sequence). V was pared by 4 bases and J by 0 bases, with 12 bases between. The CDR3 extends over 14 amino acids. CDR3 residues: CAWTRTGMNTEAFF. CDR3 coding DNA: TGTGCCTGGACCCGGACTGGGATGAACACTGAAGCTTTCTTT.

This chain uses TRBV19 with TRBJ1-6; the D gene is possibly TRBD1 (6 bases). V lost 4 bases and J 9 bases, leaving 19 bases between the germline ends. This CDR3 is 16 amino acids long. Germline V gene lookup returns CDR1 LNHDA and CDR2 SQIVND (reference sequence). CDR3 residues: CASSRRQDLRGSPLHF. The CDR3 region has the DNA TGTGCCAGTAGTAGACGACAGGACCTACGGGGTTCACCCCTCCACTTT.

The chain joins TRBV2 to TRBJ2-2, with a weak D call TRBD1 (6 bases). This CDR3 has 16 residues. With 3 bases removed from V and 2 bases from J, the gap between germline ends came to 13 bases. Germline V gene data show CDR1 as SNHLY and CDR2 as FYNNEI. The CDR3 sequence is CASSEEQGYNTGELFF. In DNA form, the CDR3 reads TGTGCCAGCAGTGAGGAGCAGGGGTACAACACCGGGGAGCTGTTTTTT.

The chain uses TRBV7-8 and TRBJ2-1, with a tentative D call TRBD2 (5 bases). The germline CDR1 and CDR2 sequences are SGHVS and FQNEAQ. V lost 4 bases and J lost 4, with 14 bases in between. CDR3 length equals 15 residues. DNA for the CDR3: TGTGCCAGCAGCTCGGTATTCGGGATTTACAATGAGCAGTTCTTC. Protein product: CASSSVFGIYNEQFF. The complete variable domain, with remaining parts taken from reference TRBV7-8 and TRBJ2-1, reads GAGVSQSPRYKVAKRGQDVALRCDPISGHVSLFWYQQALGQGPEFLTYFQNEAQLDKSGLPSDRFFAERPEGSVSTLKIQRTQQEDSAVYLCASSSVFGIYNEQFFGPGTRLTVL.

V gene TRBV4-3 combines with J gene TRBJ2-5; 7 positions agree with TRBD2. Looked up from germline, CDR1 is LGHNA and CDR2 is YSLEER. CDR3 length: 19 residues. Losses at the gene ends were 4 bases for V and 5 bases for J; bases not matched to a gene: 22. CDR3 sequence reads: CASSRSWRGGVTGGETQYF. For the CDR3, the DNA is TGCGCCAGCAGCCGGTCGTGGCGGGGAGGGGTTACAGGAGGGGAGACCCAGTACTTC.

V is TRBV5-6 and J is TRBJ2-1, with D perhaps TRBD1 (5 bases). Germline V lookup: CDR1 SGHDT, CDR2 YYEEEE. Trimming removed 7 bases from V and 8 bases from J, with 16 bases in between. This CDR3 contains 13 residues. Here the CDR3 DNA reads TGTGCCAGCCGCCCATGGCTAGGGGATGAGCAGTTCTTC. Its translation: CASRPWLGDEQFF.

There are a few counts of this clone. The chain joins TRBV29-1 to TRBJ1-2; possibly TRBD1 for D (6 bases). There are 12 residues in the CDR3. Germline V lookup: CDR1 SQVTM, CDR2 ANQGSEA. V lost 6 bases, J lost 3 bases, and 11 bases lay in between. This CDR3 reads CSVRTADYGYTF. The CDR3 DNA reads TGCAGCGTCAGGACAGCAGACTATGGCTACACCTTC.

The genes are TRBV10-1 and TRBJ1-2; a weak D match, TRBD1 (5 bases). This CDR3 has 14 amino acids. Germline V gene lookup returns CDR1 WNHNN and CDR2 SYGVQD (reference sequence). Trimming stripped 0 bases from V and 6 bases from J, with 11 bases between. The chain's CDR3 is CASSESGRDNGYTF. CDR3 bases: TGCGCCAGCAGTGAGTCCGGCAGGGATAATGGCTACACCTTC.